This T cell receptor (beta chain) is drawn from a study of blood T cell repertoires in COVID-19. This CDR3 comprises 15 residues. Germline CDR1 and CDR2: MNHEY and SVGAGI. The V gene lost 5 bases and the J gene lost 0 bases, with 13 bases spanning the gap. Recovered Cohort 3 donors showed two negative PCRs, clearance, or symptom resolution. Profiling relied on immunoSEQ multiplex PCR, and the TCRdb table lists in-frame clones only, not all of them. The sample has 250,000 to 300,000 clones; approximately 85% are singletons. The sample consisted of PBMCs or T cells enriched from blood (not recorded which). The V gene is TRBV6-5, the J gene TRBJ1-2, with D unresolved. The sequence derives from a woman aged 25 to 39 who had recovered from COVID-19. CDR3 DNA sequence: TGTGCCAGCAGTCCCCTAATCCACTCTAACTATGGCTACACCTTC. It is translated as CASSPLIHSNYGYTF.